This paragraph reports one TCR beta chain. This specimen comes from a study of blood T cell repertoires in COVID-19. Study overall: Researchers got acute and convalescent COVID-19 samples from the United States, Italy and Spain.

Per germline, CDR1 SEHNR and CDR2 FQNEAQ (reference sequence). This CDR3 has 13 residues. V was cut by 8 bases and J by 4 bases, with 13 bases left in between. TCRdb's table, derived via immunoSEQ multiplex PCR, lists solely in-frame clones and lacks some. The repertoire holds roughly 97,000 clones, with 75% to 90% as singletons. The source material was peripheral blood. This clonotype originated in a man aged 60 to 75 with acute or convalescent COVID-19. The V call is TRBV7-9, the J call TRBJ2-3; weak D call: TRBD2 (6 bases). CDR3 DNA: TGTGCCAGCGGGGACTCACCCGCAGATACGCAGTATTTT. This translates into CASGDSPADTQYF.